A single sample is the source of the 18 T cell receptor beta chains below, sequenced in a study of OX40 agonist ivuxolimab in advanced cancers. Generated by immunoSEQ multiplex PCR, the TCRdb table keeps only in-frame clones and is missing some. The table records 80,000 to 100,000 clones, around nine tenths of them present only once. The sequencing here drew on CD4+ or CD8+ T cells sorted from blood, taken in a trial of the OX40 agonist ivuxolimab. Every receptor here comes from an adult with an advanced solid tumor such as melanoma, head and neck, liver or kidney cancer.

The chain uses TRBV5-1 and TRBJ2-5; the D is unclear. V was clipped by 4 bases and J by 0 bases, with 7 bases between them. Germline lookup yields CDR1 SGHRS and CDR2 YFSETQ. CDR3 length: 13 amino acids. The CDR3 DNA is TGCGCCAGCAGCCCGGCGTACCAAGAGACCCAGTACTTC. It specifies CASSPAYQETQYF.

The chain has TRBV7-9 and TRBJ2-5, with D hard to call. The V and J ends lost 1 base and 1 base respectively, with 10 bases between them. There are 15 residues in the CDR3. In germline, CDR1 is SEHNR, CDR2 FQNEAQ (reference sequence). The CDR3 loop reads CASSLVGIGQETQYF. The CDR3 region has the DNA TGTGCCAGCAGCTTAGTTGGGATAGGCCAAGAGACCCAGTACTTC.

The rearrangement joins TRBV7-3 to TRBJ1-1, with D unresolved. The V gene's germline CDR1 is SGHTA and CDR2 FQGTGA. V lost 5 bases and J lost 8, with 15 bases in between. The CDR3 spans 13 residues. In nucleotides, the CDR3 is TGTGCCAGCAGCCGCACCCCCGGCCAGGAAGCTTTCTTT. Residues: CASSRTPGQEAFF.

The chain joins TRBV7-3 to TRBJ1-1, with D tentatively TRBD1 (6 bases). The ends were cut back, 4 bases at V and 3 bases at J, with 15 bases in the middle. The length of the CDR3 is 15 residues. Germline V CDR1 and CDR2: SGHTA, FQGTGA. CDR3 DNA sequence: TGTGCCAGCAGCTCTATGGGGCCAGGGGACACTGAAGCTTTCTTT. This translates into CASSSMGPGDTEAFF.

V usage is TRBV7-8 and J usage is TRBJ2-2, with no clear D. The CDR3 runs to 14 residues. V shed 1 base and J shed 1 base, with 4 bases lying between them. Germline CDR1 is SGHVS and CDR2 is FQNEAQ. In DNA, the CDR3 is TGTGCCAGCAGCTTAGGTCAGAACACCGGGGAGCTGTTTTTT. Its translation: CASSLGQNTGELFF.

This chain joins TRBV18 and TRBJ1-1; D may be TRBD1 (5 bases). V lost 0 bases to trimming and J lost 3 bases, with 8 bases between them. The V gene's germline CDR1 is KGHSH and CDR2 LQKENI. The length of the CDR3 is 14 residues. The CDR3 region is CASSPPWGDTEAFF. CDR3 DNA: TGTGCCAGCTCACCACCGTGGGGGGACACTGAAGCTTTCTTT.

This chain links TRBV14 with TRBJ1-2, with D hard to call. V was shortened by 0 bases and J by 2 bases, with 10 bases between the two germline ends. CDR3 length equals 15 residues. Looked up from germline, CDR1 is SGHDN and CDR2 is FVKESK. CDR3: CASSQEAWGNYGYTF. For the CDR3, the DNA is TGTGCCAGCAGCCAAGAGGCGTGGGGAAACTATGGCTACACCTTC.

This rearrangement joins TRBV9 to TRBJ2-7; the D gene is possibly TRBD2 (6 bases). This CDR3 spans 15 amino acids. The germline V gene has CDR1 SGDLS and CDR2 YYNGEE. V shed 2 bases and J shed 1 base, with 13 bases lying between them. CDR3 bases: TGTGCCAGCAGCGTGTCCCACGGGGGATCCTACGAGCAGTACTTC. This codes for CASSVSHGGSYEQYF. The full variable domain, with the rest looked up from reference TRBV9 and TRBJ2-7, is DSGVTQTPKHLITATGQRVTLRCSPRSGDLSVYWYQQSLDQGLQFLIQYYNGEERAKGNILERFSAQQFPDLHSELNLSSLELGDSALYFCASSVSHGGSYEQYFGPGTRLTVT.

This rearrangement joins TRBV6-6 to TRBJ1-5, with 7 bases fitting TRBD1. With V trimmed by 2 bases and J by 4 bases, 5 bases remained unmatched. The germline V gene has CDR1 MNHNY and CDR2 SVGAGI (reference sequence). The CDR3 is 15 amino acids. The CDR3 nucleotides are TGTGCCAGCAGTTACGGTCGACAGGGAAATCAGCCCCAGCATTTT. Its protein is CASSYGRQGNQPQHF.

The genes are TRBV19 and TRBJ1-5; D may be TRBD1 (5 bases). The CDR3 has 13 amino acids. V lost 3 bases, J lost 3 bases, and 6 bases lay in between. Germline V gene lookup returns CDR1 LNHDA and CDR2 SQIVND (reference sequence). Here the CDR3 reads CASSMDNNQPQHF. The CDR3 DNA sequence: TGTGCCAGTAGTATGGACAACAATCAGCCCCAGCATTTT.

In its sample, this clone was seen a few times. This chain joins TRBV18 and TRBJ2-5; D remains unclear. This CDR3 contains 11 residues. V gave up 5 bases and J gave up 3 bases, with 4 bases separating them. Germline CDR1 reads KGHSH; CDR2 reads LQKENI. This CDR3 reads CASSTKETQYF. In nucleotides, the CDR3 is TGTGCCAGCTCAACAAAAGAGACCCAGTACTTC.

The J gene is TRBJ1-2, the V gene TRBV6-5, with a possible D match to TRBD1 (5 bases). Trimming took off 2 bases at V and 8 bases at J, with 18 bases between the two ends. CDR3 size: 15 residues. Germline V lookup: CDR1 MNHEY, CDR2 SVGAGI. The CDR3 DNA sequence: TGTGCCAGCAGTTACGTGGGACCGGGGTTTTCAGGCTACACCTTC. This gives the protein CASSYVGPGFSGYTF.

The chain joins TRBV28 to TRBJ1-1; D is unclear. CDR1 and CDR2 (germline): MDHEN, SYDVKM. The length of the CDR3 is 12 residues. Deletions cut 5 bases from V and 3 bases from J, with 7 bases between. The CDR3 spells CASSGPYTEAFF. CDR3 bases: TGTGCCAGCAGTGGCCCTTACACTGAAGCTTTCTTT.

V gene TRBV28 combines with J gene TRBJ1-2; 9 bases line up with TRBD1. Trimming cost V 6 bases and J 4 bases; bases outside gene matches: 3. CDR3 size: 13 residues. Germline CDR1 MDHEN, CDR2 SYDVKM. For the CDR3, the DNA is TGTGCCAGCAGCTACAGGGGGCCCTATGGCTACACCTTC. This gives the protein CASSYRGPYGYTF.

This chain uses TRBV5-4 with TRBJ1-2, with 8 bases fitting TRBD1. V dropped 3 bases and J dropped 7; count of bases not matched to a gene: 8. The CDR3 totals 14 residues. The V gene's germline CDR1 is SGHNT and CDR2 YYREEE (reference sequence). The chain's CDR3 is CASSSFSGGLGYTF. For the CDR3, the DNA is TGTGCCAGCAGCTCGTTCTCAGGGGGCCTTGGCTACACCTTC.

This clone showed up just a few times. The J gene is TRBJ2-5, the V gene TRBV27, with 7 bases aligning to TRBD1. This CDR3 is built from 15 residues. Germline V lookup: CDR1 MNHEY, CDR2 SMNVEV (reference sequence). The trim removed 2 bases at V and 5 bases at J, leaving 8 bases unmatched. Written as DNA, the CDR3 is TGTGCCAGCAGTTTAAGGGGGCCCAAGGGGGAGACCCAGTACTTC. Amino acids: CASSLRGPKGETQYF.

This chain joins TRBV7-9 and TRBJ1-1, with 7 positions matching TRBD1. Germline-derived CDR1 and CDR2 are SEHNR and FQNEAQ (reference sequence). The V gene end was trimmed by 3 bases and the J gene end by 1 base; junction bases not matched to a gene: 2. CDR3 length: 14 amino acids. The CDR3, as DNA: TGTGCCAGCAGCTTTAGACAGGGGAACACTGAAGCTTTCTTT. It codes for CASSFRQGNTEAFF. Filled out from reference TRBV7-9 and TRBJ1-1, the complete variable domain reads DTGVSQNPRHKITKRGQNVTFRCDPISEHNRLYWYRQTLGQGPEFLTYFQNEAQLEKSRLLSDRFSAERPKGSFSTLEIQRTEQGDSAMYLCASSFRQGNTEAFFGQGTRLTVV.

The gene calls are TRBV29-1 and TRBJ2-7; either TRBD1 or TRBD2 may fit D (5 bases each). The CDR3 has 12 amino acids. With 7 bases removed from V and 1 base from J, the gap between germline ends came to 11 bases. Germline CDR1 reads SQVTM; CDR2 reads ANQGSEA. The CDR3 loop reads CSGGDPSYEQYF. The CDR3 nucleotides read TGCAGCGGAGGGGACCCTTCCTACGAGCAGTACTTC.